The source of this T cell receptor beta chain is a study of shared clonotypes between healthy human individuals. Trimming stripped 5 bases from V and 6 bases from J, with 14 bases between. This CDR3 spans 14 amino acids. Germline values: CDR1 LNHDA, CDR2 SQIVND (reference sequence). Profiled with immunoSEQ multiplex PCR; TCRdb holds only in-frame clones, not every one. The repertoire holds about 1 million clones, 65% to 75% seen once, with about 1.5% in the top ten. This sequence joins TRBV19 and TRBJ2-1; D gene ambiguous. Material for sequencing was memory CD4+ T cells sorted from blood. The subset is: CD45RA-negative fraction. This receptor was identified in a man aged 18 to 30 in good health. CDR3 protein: CASSAAGLGNEQFF. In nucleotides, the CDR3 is TGTGCCAGTAGTGCCGCCGGGTTGGGCAATGAGCAGTTCTTC.